The 8 T cell receptor beta chains below come from one sample, sequenced in a study of shared clonotypes between healthy human individuals. Clones were sequenced by immunoSEQ multiplex PCR, and TCRdb holds only the in-frame ones, with some missing. The repertoire includes around 2.5 million clones, 93% of them detected once, and about 0.38% sits in the top ten. Material for sequencing was naive CD4+ T cells from PBMCs. Subset meaning: CD45RA+ positively selected. The source of these receptors is a man between 18 and 29 years old in good health. Some clones in this sample may be carry-over from other donors' samples.

The V call is TRBV29-1, the J call TRBJ2-4; possible D gene TRBD1, 6 bases. The length of the CDR3 is 14 residues. Trimming removed 4 bases at V and 5 bases at J, with 15 bases between. Germline CDR1 reads SQVTM; CDR2 reads ANQGSEA. CDR3 nucleotides: TGCAGCGTTGTGAAGCAGGGGTTTGAAAACATTCAGTACTTC. Translated: CSVVKQGFENIQYF.

The chain joins TRBV27 to TRBJ2-7; 9 bases agree with TRBD1. V lost 8 bases to trimming and J lost 7 bases; unmatched junction nucleotides: 12. CDR3 length: 14 amino acids. The germline V gene has CDR1 MNHEY and CDR2 SMNVEV (reference sequence). The CDR3, as DNA: TGTGCCAGCGCCCCAGGACAGGGGTCTTTGGAGCAGTACTTC. Residues: CASAPGQGSLEQYF.

The chain couples TRBV10-3 to TRBJ2-3; no firm D call. This CDR3 is built from 13 residues. Trimming cost V 4 bases and J 6 bases, with 11 bases left between them. Germline CDR1 and CDR2: ENHRY and SYGVKD. CDR3 nucleotides: TGTGCCATCAGTGGATCCGCTAGGGATACGCAGTATTTT. Amino acid sequence: CAISGSARDTQYF.

The V and J genes are TRBV5-5 and TRBJ1-5; D might be TRBD1 (6 bases). The CDR3 spans 13 residues. The germline V gene encodes CDR1 SGHKS and CDR2 YYEKEE (reference sequence). The V and J ends lost 4 bases and 4 bases respectively, with 9 bases between them. The CDR3 reads CASSMTGNQPQHF. The CDR3 DNA is TGTGCCAGCAGCATGACAGGAAATCAGCCCCAGCATTTT.

The chain uses TRBV5-4 and TRBJ1-3; possibly TRBD1 for D (6 bases). The CDR3 loop spans 16 amino acids. Germline assignment: CDR1 SGHNT and CDR2 YYREEE (reference sequence). Between the trimmed V and J ends, which lost 4 bases and 0 bases, there was a span of 14 bases. The DNA of the CDR3 is TGTGCCAGCAGCCCTGCAGGGGCCCGCTCTGGAAACACCATATATTTT. Amino acid sequence: CASSPAGARSGNTIYF.

V gene TRBV7-6 combines with J gene TRBJ2-7, with D perhaps assigned TRBD1 or TRBD2 (5 bases each). The CDR3 covers 14 residues. The germline CDR1 and CDR2 sequences are SGHVS and FNYEAQ. V was trimmed by 6 bases and J by 1 base, leaving 13 bases between them. The CDR3 nucleotides read TGTGCCAGCAGTGCCGGGACGAATTCCTACGAGCAGTACTTC. This encodes CASSAGTNSYEQYF.

This clone was seen just once. The same CDR3 also results from other DNA sequences found in this sample. This chain links TRBV5-1 with TRBJ2-2, with D hard to call. Germline lookup yields CDR1 SGHRS and CDR2 YFSETQ. V was trimmed by 5 bases and J by 7 bases, leaving 6 bases between them. CDR3 size: 11 residues. The CDR3 is CASRAGGELFF. In DNA form, the CDR3 reads TGCGCCAGCAGGGCCGGCGGGGAGCTGTTTTTT.

The rearrangement links TRBV6-1 to TRBJ2-5; D call uncertain. The J call is doubtful: the DNA matches TRBJ2-7 better. The CDR3 length is 14 residues. CDR1 is MNHNS, CDR2 SASEGT, per germline. The CDR3 is CASSGRRSSYEQYF. The CDR3, as DNA: TGTGCCAGCAGCGGCCGAAGGTCCTCCTACGAGCAGTACTTC.